This TCR beta chain comes out of a study of blood T cells in healthy people across ages. General study findings and limits: Long-lived donors exceeded aged donors in naive CD4+ cells and diversity.

Points on this clonotype: The antigen is not known.

A sample-barcoded 5' primer and a J-beta primer mix were used in a second PCR of roughly 6 to 11 cycles. MiXCR, run by TCRdb on the 5' RACE reads, gives a single entry per CDR3 protein. The table has around 1,000,000 distinct CDR3 sequences, around 27% seen once. J was trimmed by 4 bases and V by 2 bases; bases with no gene match: 11. The CDR3 covers 18 residues. Germline-derived CDR1 and CDR2 are SEHNR and FQNEAQ (reference sequence). Each of the donors had roughly 10 milliliters of peripheral blood drawn into EDTA-treated Vacutainer tubes. These data are also associated with another study on T cells of mothers and their children.

The sequenced sample was blood. The source is a girl aged 2 to 10 in good health. This chain connects TRBV7-9 to TRBJ2-3; TRBD1 matches 11 bases. The CDR3 loop reads CASSLYRGQGAIADTQYF. CDR3 nucleotide sequence: TGTGCCAGCAGCTTATACAGAGGACAGGGGGCAATTGCAGATACGCAGTATTTT.